The clone carrying this T cell receptor (beta chain) was seen more than once but under ten times. Its cognate antigen is unknown. This entry comes from a study of post-analysis software for immune sequencing data. In the study overall: The study covered relapsing-remitting, secondary progressive and progressive-relapsing courses of multiple sclerosis. Whole-study findings and limits: Four or five TRBV segments, TRBV5-6, TRBV5-1 and TRBV20-1 among them, were found more frequent in patients than controls. Multiple sclerosis was associated with a significant reduction in normalized Chao1 diversity relative to controls.

Tagging with unique molecular identifiers was a feature of the TCR beta cDNA libraries. T cells numbering roughly 0.9 to 11 million gave rise to around 460,000 cDNA molecules. TCRdb processed the PCR reads anew with MiXCR; each CDR3 protein has one entry. The sample includes some 500,000 distinct CDR3 sequences, roughly 45% of them seen just once. Germline CDR1 ENHRY, CDR2 SYGVKD. The length of the CDR3 is 14 residues. Between the trimmed V and J ends, which lost 2 bases and 4 bases, there was a span of 12 bases. The TCR sequence derives from a girl between 10 and 17 years old with multiple sclerosis. Source material: blood. V usage is TRBV10-3 and J usage is TRBJ2-7; perhaps TRBD2 as D (6 bases). The CDR3: CAISEVAGPYEQYF. DNA for the CDR3: TGTGCCATCAGTGAGGTGGCGGGACCTTACGAGCAGTACTTC.